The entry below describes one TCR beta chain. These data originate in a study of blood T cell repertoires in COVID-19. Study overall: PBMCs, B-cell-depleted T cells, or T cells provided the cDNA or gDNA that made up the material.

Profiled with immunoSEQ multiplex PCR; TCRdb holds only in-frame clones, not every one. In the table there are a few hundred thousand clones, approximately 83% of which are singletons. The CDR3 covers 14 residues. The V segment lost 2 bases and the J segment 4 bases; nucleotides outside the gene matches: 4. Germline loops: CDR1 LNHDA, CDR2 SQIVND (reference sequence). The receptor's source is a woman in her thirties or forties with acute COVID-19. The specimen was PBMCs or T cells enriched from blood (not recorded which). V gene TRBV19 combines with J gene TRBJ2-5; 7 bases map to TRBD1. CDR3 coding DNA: TGTGCCAGTAGTATACAGGGGGTGGGAGAGACCCAGTACTTC. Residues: CASSIQGVGETQYF.